The 21 T cell receptor beta chains presented below share a single source sample, sequenced in a study of ipilimumab plus nivolumab after autologous stem cell transplantation. This table comes from immunoSEQ multiplex PCR, and its TCRdb copy is limited to in-frame clones, with some not included. The table lists about 23,000 clones, under 75% of them singletons, with more than 20% in the top ten. The sequences come from PBMCs, collected in a trial of ipilimumab plus nivolumab as post-transplant consolidation. The receptors derive from a male donor with diffuse large B-cell lymphoma.

V usage is TRBV7-2 and J usage is TRBJ2-3, with 14 bases matching TRBD2. In germline, CDR1 is SGHTA, CDR2 FQGNSA. Trimming at V came to 5 bases and at J to 4 bases, leaving 5 bases not matched to a gene. CDR3 length equals 16 residues. The CDR3 DNA is TGTGCCAGCAGCATCGGGACTAGCGGGAGTGCAGATACGCAGTATTTT. The encoded protein is CASSIGTSGSADTQYF. Combining the CDR3 with reference TRBV7-2 and TRBJ2-3 gives the whole variable domain GAGVSQSPSNKVTEKGKDVELRCDPISGHTALYWYRQSLGQGLEFLIYFQGNSAPDKSGLPSDRFSAERTGGSVSTLTIQRTQQEDSAVYLCASSIGTSGSADTQYFGPGTRLTVL.

The chain links TRBV2 to TRBJ2-5; 8 nucleotides match TRBD2. V lost 8 bases to trimming and J lost 5 bases; unmatched junction nucleotides: 10. The CDR3 runs to 14 residues. In germline, CDR1 is SNHLY, CDR2 FYNNEI. CDR3 amino acids: CASSPIGGGETQYF. The CDR3 DNA reads TGTGCCAGCTCCCCGATTGGCGGGGGGGAGACCCAGTACTTC. Based on the CDR3 plus reference TRBV2 and TRBJ2-5, the full variable domain is EPEVTQTPSHQVTQMGQEVILRCVPISNHLYFYWYRQILGQKVEFLVSFYNNEISEKSEIFDDQFSVERPDGSNFTLKIRSTKLEDSAMYFCASSPIGGGETQYFGPGTRLLVL.

The V and J genes are TRBV27 and TRBJ2-2, with D perhaps matching TRBD2 (5 bases). V shed 3 bases and J shed 6 bases, with 17 bases lying between them. The CDR3 runs to 16 residues. CDR1 MNHEY and CDR2 SMNVEV come from the germline V gene (reference sequence). CDR3 nucleotide sequence: TGTGCCAGCAGTTTTTCCCCCGTGGGGAGTTCCGGGGAGCTGTTTTTT. Protein: CASSFSPVGSSGELFF.

V gene TRBV18 combines with J gene TRBJ1-1; tentatively, D is TRBD1 (5 bases). The CDR3 is 12 amino acids. The germline V gene encodes CDR1 KGHSH and CDR2 LQKENI. Trimming cost V 1 base and J 8 bases, with 8 bases left between them. The DNA for the CDR3 is TGTGCCAGCTCACCACGGGACCGAGAAGCTTTCTTT. Residues: CASSPRDREAFF.

The CDR3 sequence is CASSFSTGREKLFF. As DNA, the CDR3 is TGTGCCAGCAGCTTTTCGACGGGAAGAGAAAAACTGTTTTTT. V gene TRBV5-5 combines with J gene TRBJ1-4; no definite D call. V was trimmed by 2 bases and J by 8 bases, leaving 13 bases between them. The length of the CDR3 is 14 residues. The germline V gene encodes CDR1 SGHKS and CDR2 YYEKEE (reference sequence).

The chain links TRBV19 to TRBJ2-1, with 9 bases identical to TRBD2. V lost 4 bases to trimming and J lost 4 bases; unmatched junction nucleotides: 11. The CDR3 loop spans 17 amino acids. Looked up from germline, CDR1 is LNHDA and CDR2 is SQIVND (reference sequence). CDR3 loop: CASSTPRGGRDYNEQFF. In DNA, the CDR3 is TGTGCCAGTAGTACCCCTCGTGGCGGGAGGGATTACAATGAGCAGTTCTTC.

J is TRBJ1-5 and V is TRBV7-3; maybe TRBD1 (5 bases). Germline CDR1 is SGHTA and CDR2 is FQGTGA. The CDR3 length is 14 residues. V gave up 4 bases and J gave up 5 bases, with 12 bases separating them. CDR3 loop: CASSSDSTYQPQHF. The CDR3 coding sequence is TGTGCCAGCAGCTCCGACAGCACATATCAGCCCCAGCATTTT.

V gene TRBV2 combines with J gene TRBJ2-7; maybe TRBD1 (5 bases). The germline gives CDR1 SNHLY, CDR2 FYNNEI. Trimming took 7 bases from V and 4 from J, leaving 17 bases between them. This CDR3 contains 14 residues. The CDR3 DNA follows: TGTGCCAGCAAGCAGATTGCAGGGTCGTACGAGCAGTACTTC. Encoded protein: CASKQIAGSYEQYF. Variable domain in full (rest from reference TRBV2 and TRBJ2-7): EPEVTQTPSHQVTQMGQEVILRCVPISNHLYFYWYRQILGQKVEFLVSFYNNEISEKSEIFDDQFSVERPDGSNFTLKIRSTKLEDSAMYFCASKQIAGSYEQYFGPGTRLTVT.

V usage is TRBV5-8 and J usage is TRBJ2-2; D is possibly TRBD2 (6 bases). With 4 bases removed from V and 3 bases from J, the gap between germline ends came to 13 bases. The CDR3 covers 15 residues. The V gene's germline CDR1 is SGHTS and CDR2 YDEGEE. The CDR3 DNA follows: TGTGCCAGCAGCAGAGGACTACACTACACCGGGGAGCTGTTTTTT. It is translated as CASSRGLHYTGELFF.

The chain joins TRBV13 to TRBJ2-5; TRBD2 agrees at 9 bases. The CDR3 length is 14 residues. CDR1 is PRHDT, CDR2 FYEKMQ, per germline (reference sequence). With V trimmed by 7 bases and J by 3 bases, 6 bases remained unmatched. CDR3 sequence: CASKRAGGKETQYF. In DNA form, the CDR3 reads TGTGCCAGCAAGAGAGCGGGAGGAAAAGAGACCCAGTACTTC.

The chain recombines TRBV13 with TRBJ2-3, with D unclear. Trimming shortened V by 6 bases and J by 1 base, and 8 bases separated the two germline ends. Looked up from germline, CDR1 is PRHDT and CDR2 is FYEKMQ (reference sequence). The CDR3 loop spans 13 amino acids. DNA for the CDR3: TGTGCCAGCAGTTTTCAGCGCACAGATACGCAGTATTTT. Translation gives CASSFQRTDTQYF.

The chain links TRBV30 to TRBJ1-5; maybe TRBD1 (5 bases). Looked up from germline, CDR1 is GTSNPN and CDR2 is SVGIG (reference sequence). The CDR3 is made up of 14 amino acids. The V and J ends lost 7 bases and 0 bases respectively, with 13 bases between them. CDR3 residues: CASGTFHSNQPQHF. As DNA, the CDR3 is TGTGCCTCGGGGACCTTCCATAGCAATCAGCCCCAGCATTTT.

V gene TRBV2 combines with J gene TRBJ2-1; weak D call: TRBD2 (6 bases). The V end was cut by 5 bases, the J end by 7 bases, with 15 bases between. The CDR3 covers 14 residues. CDR1 and CDR2 from the germline V gene are SNHLY and FYNNEI. CDR3 sequence (DNA): TGTGCCAGCAGTTCGACTAGGCTGGGTAATGAGCAGTTCTTC. Amino acid sequence: CASSSTRLGNEQFF. Complete variable domain (other parts from reference TRBV2 and TRBJ2-1): EPEVTQTPSHQVTQMGQEVILRCVPISNHLYFYWYRQILGQKVEFLVSFYNNEISEKSEIFDDQFSVERPDGSNFTLKIRSTKLEDSAMYFCASSSTRLGNEQFFGPGTRLTVL.

This clone is medium-sized (0.01 to 0.1%) in the sample. V is TRBV6-1 and J is TRBJ1-2; D uncertain. The CDR3 consists of 10 residues. CDR1 MNHNS and CDR2 SASEGT come from the germline V gene. V shed 6 bases and J shed 6 bases, with 5 bases lying between them. CDR3 loop: CASREDGYTF. CDR3 in DNA: TGTGCCAGCAGGGAGGATGGCTACACCTTC.

The chain carries TRBV7-9 and TRBJ2-7; 7 bases agree with TRBD1. The CDR3 has 11 amino acids. V was clipped by 5 bases and J by 6 bases; unmatched bases: 1. The V gene's germline CDR1 is SEHNR and CDR2 FQNEAQ (reference sequence). Written as DNA, the CDR3 is TGTGCCAGCAGCGCAGGGGGCGAGCAGTACTTC. Translated: CASSAGGEQYF.

V is TRBV11-3 and J is TRBJ1-3; the D is unclear. V dropped 1 base and J dropped 9 bases, with 10 bases sitting between them. Germline CDR1 reads SGHNT; CDR2 reads YENEEA. The length of the CDR3 is 13 residues. CDR3 nucleotides: TGTGCCAGCAGCTTAGGGCCAACCGGCACCATATATTTT. This gives the protein CASSLGPTGTIYF.

The chain links TRBV2 to TRBJ2-5, with D perhaps TRBD2 (5 bases). The germline CDR1 and CDR2 sequences are SNHLY and FYNNEI. Trimming left V 2 bases short and J 4 bases short, with 11 bases between. This CDR3 is built from 14 residues. CDR3 amino acids: CASSERLAAETQYF. Written as DNA, the CDR3 is TGTGCCAGCAGTGAAAGGCTAGCAGCAGAGACCCAGTACTTC.

The chain links TRBV5-1 to TRBJ1-5; D gene uncertain. V was cut by 3 bases and J by 7 bases, with 11 bases left in between. Germline V gene sequence: CDR1 SGHRS, CDR2 YFSETQ. This CDR3 is built from 13 residues. The CDR3 loop is CASSSFLGQPQHF. CDR3 DNA sequence: TGCGCCAGCAGCTCGTTCTTAGGCCAGCCCCAGCATTTT.

Notes on this clone: The identical CDR3 is also encoded by other nucleotide sequences in the sample. The chain is built from TRBV2 and TRBJ2-7, with 10 positions matching TRBD2. Per the germline V gene, CDR1 is SNHLY and CDR2 is FYNNEI. The ends lost 7 bases at V and 3 bases at J; junction bases unmatched: 6. This CDR3 spans 14 amino acids. The CDR3 region has the DNA TGTGCCAGCAAGGGGCCTAGCGGGGGCTACGAGCAGTACTTC. This gives the protein CASKGPSGGYEQYF.

The chain carries TRBV30 and TRBJ2-7; perhaps TRBD2 as D (6 bases). With 2 bases removed from V and 3 bases from J, the gap between germline ends came to 17 bases. The germline CDR1 and CDR2 sequences are GTSNPN and SVGIG (reference sequence). The CDR3 is made up of 15 amino acids. Written as DNA, the CDR3 is TGTGCCTGGAGTACCCCGGGAGCCGTTAACTACGAGCAGTACTTC. It yields the protein CAWSTPGAVNYEQYF. Filled out from reference TRBV30 and TRBJ2-7, the complete variable domain reads SQTIHQWPATLVQPVGSPLSLECTVEGTSNPNLYWYRQAAGRGLQLLFYSVGIGQISSEVPQNLSASRPQDRQFILSSKKLLLSDSGFYLCAWSTPGAVNYEQYFGPGTRLTVT.

This chain uses TRBV5-1 with TRBJ2-3, with 10 bases that match TRBD2. This CDR3 comprises 18 residues. With 2 bases clipped from V and 5 bases from J, the junction kept 14 bases outside the gene matches. In germline, CDR1 is SGHRS, CDR2 YFSETQ. In DNA, the CDR3 is TGCGCCAGCAGCTTTTATTTCGCTAGCGGGGGAGAAGTAGATACGCAGTATTTT. It encodes CASSFYFASGGEVDTQYF.